Reported below is one T cell receptor (beta chain). There is no known antigen for this receptor. Base-call qualities are not available, and no considerably larger clone is one nucleotide away. This record comes from a study of cytotoxic CD8 clonotypes in ibrutinib-treated CLL (dated by TCRdb to the early 2020s). In the study overall: The cohort had about a dozen relapsed/refractory and 15 treatment-naive patients; approximately 18 were IGHV unmutated. On average, each sample yielded about 250,000 productive templates and 85,000 to 95,000 productive rearrangements. Cryopreserved peripheral blood mononuclear cells were obtained before treatment, at response, and at either sustained remission or disease progression. Partial responses were observed in roughly 25 patients and complete responses in 2; after a median follow-up of around 68 months, remission was maintained in 15 or so patients and progression was observed in approximately twelve. Of the approximately 91 people in the trial, some 28 had longitudinal samples available. Response samples were taken after a median of roughly eleven months on treatment, ranging from about 6 to 40 months. Patients were still on ibrutinib when every remission and progressive disease sample was collected.

The time point label, read with the paper, signifies: progressive disease on ibrutinib. For TCR beta library preparation, roughly 2.1 micrograms of genomic DNA was extracted from cryopreserved PBMCs. Longitudinal blood samples from CLL patients on ibrutinib monotherapy were analyzed using high-throughput TCR beta sequencing. Patients were enrolled in a phase 2 open-label single-center ibrutinib monotherapy trial. What the study reported, not specific to this receptor: Sampling times were not matched between patients in sustained remission and patients whose disease was progressing, and lymph node repertoires were not examined. An increase in clonality was observed at ibrutinib response, with clonality remaining stable during sustained remission and falling back toward baseline at progression. Baseline clonality exceeded that of age-matched healthy donors and correlated strongly with circulating CD8+ T-cell counts. Public clonotypes were rare and either shrank or stayed stable during treatment, and the rise in clonality at ibrutinib response reflected expansion of private clonotypes.

Compared with germline, V lacks 4 bases and J lacks 6 bases; bases without a gene match: 9. From the cysteine up to the phenylalanine, the CDR3 has a length of 16 residues. The CDR3 DNA has 48 bases and is translated from base 1. Taken from the germline V gene, the CDR1 and CDR2 loops are SGDLS and YYNGEE. A MiSeq instrument was used for deep resolution sequencing, which targeted depths ranging from 1 in 1 million up to 1 in 200,000 T cells, with coverage averaging 10x for each clonotype. The immunoSEQ hsTCRB Kit was used to generate TCR beta libraries. Per the authors' processing: The data were analyzed with ImmunoSEQ Analyzer and ImmunoSEQ Data Assistant, and V, D and J gene assignments followed IMGT definitions. Clonality was computed as one minus normalized Shannon entropy of productive rearrangement frequencies, ranging from 0 to 1. Public clonotype analysis was restricted to overrepresented clonotypes comprising at least 0.05% of each patient's repertoire. Roughly 13 repertoires from age-matched healthy donors, obtained from immuneACCESS, served as clonality controls. Sourced from immuneACCESS, this table was stored by TCRdb with only in-frame sequences that have V and J called. A share of the clones is absent; for the studies checked, an unresolved V gene accounts for under half, and the remainder has no known explanation. That table gives V, J and clone size, and the DNA gave D and trimming. The sample includes roughly 300,000 clones, with roughly four fifths observed a single time. The top ten constitute around 6% of the sample.

The sample consisted of PBMCs, taken at disease progression, from a patient treated with ibrutinib. This TCR was sampled from a human donor with chronic lymphocytic leukemia. This chain joins TRBV9 to TRBJ2-2; TRBD1 matches 10 bases in the middle. CDR3 region: CASSPLATGGPGELFF. The DNA sequence is TGTGCCAGCAGCCCCCTGGCGACAGGGGGCCCCGGGGAGCTGTTTTTT.